Shown below are 4 T cell receptor beta chains from a single sample sequenced in a study of shared T cell receptors in the human thymus. Sequenced by immunoSEQ multiplex PCR; TCRdb stores in-frame clones only, minus some. The table has under 850,000 clones, around nine tenths seen once; the top ten hold roughly 0.0097%. In addition, the sample was reused for a study of human thymus T cells.

The specimen was thymocytes. All receptors derive from a boy under three years old with a congenital heart defect.

This clone was observed a handful of times. The chain couples TRBV14 to TRBJ2-1, with a weak D call TRBD2 (5 bases). Germline V lookup: CDR1 SGHDN, CDR2 FVKESK. Trimming left V 4 bases short and J 3 bases short, with 19 bases between. The CDR3 extends over 17 amino acids. The DNA of the CDR3 is TGTGCCAGCAGCCCCTTAGCGATTTTGCGTGTCTACAATGAGCAGTTCTTC. Amino acid sequence: CASSPLAILRVYNEQFF.

The J gene is TRBJ2-6, the V gene TRBV15; 12 bases are shared with TRBD1. The CDR3 totals 20 residues. CDR1 and CDR2 (germline): LNHNV, YYDKDF (reference sequence). V lost 0 bases, J lost 0 bases, and 6 bases stayed unmatched. The CDR3 DNA reads as TGTGCCACCAGCAGAGATTACGGGACAGGGGGCGCCTCTGGGGCCAACGTCCTGACTTTC. Translated: CATSRDYGTGGASGANVLTF. Complete variable domain (other parts from reference TRBV15 and TRBJ2-6): DAMVIQNPRYQVTQFGKPVTLSCSQTLNHNVMYWYQQKSSQAPKLLFHYYDKDFNNEADTPDNFQSRRPNTSFCFLDIRSPGLGDTAMYLCATSRDYGTGGASGANVLTFGAGSRLTVL.

The chain couples TRBV28 to TRBJ1-4; 8 nucleotides match TRBD1. CDR3 size: 14 residues. Germline CDR1 MDHEN, CDR2 SYDVKM. V gave up 6 bases and J gave up 6 bases; unmatched junction bases: 6. The CDR3 nucleotides read TGTGCCAGCAGGTCCAGGGGGCACGATGAAAAACTGTTTTTT. Translated, it gives CASRSRGHDEKLFF.

This chain uses TRBV15 with TRBJ2-1, with 7 bases aligning to TRBD1. CDR1 LNHNV and CDR2 YYDKDF come from the germline V gene (reference sequence). This CDR3 contains 14 residues. With V trimmed by 5 bases and J by 4 bases, 5 bases remained unmatched. As DNA, the CDR3 is TGTGCCACCAGCCCTCAACAGGGGTACAATGAGCAGTTCTTC. This translates into CATSPQQGYNEQFF.